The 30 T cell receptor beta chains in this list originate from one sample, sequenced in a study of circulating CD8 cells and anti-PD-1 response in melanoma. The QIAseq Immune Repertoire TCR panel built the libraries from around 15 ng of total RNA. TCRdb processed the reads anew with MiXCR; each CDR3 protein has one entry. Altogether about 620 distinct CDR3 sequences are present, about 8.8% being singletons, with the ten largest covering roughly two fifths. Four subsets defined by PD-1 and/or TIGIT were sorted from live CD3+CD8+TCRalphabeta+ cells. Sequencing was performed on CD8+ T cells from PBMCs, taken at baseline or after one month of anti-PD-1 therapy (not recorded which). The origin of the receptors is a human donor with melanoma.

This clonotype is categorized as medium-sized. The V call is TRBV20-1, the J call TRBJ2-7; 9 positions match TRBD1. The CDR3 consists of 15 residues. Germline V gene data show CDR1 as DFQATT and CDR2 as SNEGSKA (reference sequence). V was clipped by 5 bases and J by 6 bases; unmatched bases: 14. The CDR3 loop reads CSARAKTGGRGEQYF. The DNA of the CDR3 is TGCAGTGCTCGCGCTAAGACAGGGGGTCGGGGCGAGCAGTACTTC.

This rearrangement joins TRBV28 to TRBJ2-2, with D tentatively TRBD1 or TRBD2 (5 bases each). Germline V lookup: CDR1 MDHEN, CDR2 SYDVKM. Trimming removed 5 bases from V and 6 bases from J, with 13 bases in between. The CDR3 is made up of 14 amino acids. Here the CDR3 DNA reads TGTGCCAGCAGTGAGGGGATTCAGTCCGGGGAGCTGTTTTTT. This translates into CASSEGIQSGELFF.

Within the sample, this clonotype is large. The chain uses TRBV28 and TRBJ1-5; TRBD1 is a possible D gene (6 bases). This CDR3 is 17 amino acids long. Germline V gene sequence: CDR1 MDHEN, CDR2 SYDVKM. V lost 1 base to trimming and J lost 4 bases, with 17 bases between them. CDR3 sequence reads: CASSLLNRVVSNQPQHF. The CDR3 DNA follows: TGTGCCAGCAGTTTATTGAACAGGGTGGTTAGTAATCAGCCCCAGCATTTT. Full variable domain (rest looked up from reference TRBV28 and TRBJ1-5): DVKVTQSSRYLVKRTGEKVFLECVQDMDHENMFWYRQDPGLGLRLIYFSYDVKMKEKGDIPEGYSVSREKKERFSLILESASTNQTSMYLCASSLLNRVVSNQPQHFGDGTRLSIL.

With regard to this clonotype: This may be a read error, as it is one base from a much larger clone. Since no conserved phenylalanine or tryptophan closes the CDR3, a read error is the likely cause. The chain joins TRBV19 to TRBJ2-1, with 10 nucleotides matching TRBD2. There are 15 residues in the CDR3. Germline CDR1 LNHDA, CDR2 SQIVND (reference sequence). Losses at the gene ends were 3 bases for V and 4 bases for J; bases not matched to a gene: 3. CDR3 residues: CASSITSGEYNEQFL. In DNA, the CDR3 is TGTGCCAGTAGTATCACTAGCGGGGAGTACAATGAGCAGTTCCTC.

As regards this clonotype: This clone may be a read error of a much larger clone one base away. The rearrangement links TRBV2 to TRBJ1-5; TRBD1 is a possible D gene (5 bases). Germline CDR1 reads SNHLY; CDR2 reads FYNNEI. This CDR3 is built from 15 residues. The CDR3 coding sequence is TGTGCCAGCAGTCTGACAGTGAATAGCAATCAGTCCCAGCATTTT. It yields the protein CASSLTVNSNQSQHF.

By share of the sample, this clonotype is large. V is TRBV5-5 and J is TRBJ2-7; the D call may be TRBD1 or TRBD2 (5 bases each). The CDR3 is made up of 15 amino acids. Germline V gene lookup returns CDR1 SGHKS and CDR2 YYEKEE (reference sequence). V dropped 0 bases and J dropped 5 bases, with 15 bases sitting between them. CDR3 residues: CASSLEVSGTHEQYF. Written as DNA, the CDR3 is TGTGCCAGCAGCTTGGAAGTGTCAGGGACCCACGAGCAGTACTTC.

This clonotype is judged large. CDR3 nucleotide sequence: TGTGCCAGTAACCGGGACGGGAAAGGTATAAACACTGAAGCTTTCTTT. Translating it yields CASNRDGKGINTEAFF. The chain couples TRBV19 to TRBJ1-1; perhaps TRBD1 as D (5 bases). Trimming stripped 7 bases from V and 2 bases from J, with 20 bases between. CDR3 length equals 16 residues. Germline loops: CDR1 LNHDA, CDR2 SQIVND (reference sequence).

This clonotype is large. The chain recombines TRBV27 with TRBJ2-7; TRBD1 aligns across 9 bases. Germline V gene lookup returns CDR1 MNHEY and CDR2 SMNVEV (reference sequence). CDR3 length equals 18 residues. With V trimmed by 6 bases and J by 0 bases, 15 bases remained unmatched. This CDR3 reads CASSLKGGTGPSSYEQYF. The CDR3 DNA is TGTGCCAGCAGCCTAAAAGGGGGGACAGGGCCTAGCTCCTACGAGCAGTACTTC.

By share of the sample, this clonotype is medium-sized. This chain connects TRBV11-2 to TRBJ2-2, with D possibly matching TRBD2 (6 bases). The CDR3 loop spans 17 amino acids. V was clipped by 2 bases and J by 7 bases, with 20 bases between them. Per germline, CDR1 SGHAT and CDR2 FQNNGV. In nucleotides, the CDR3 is TGTGCCAGCAGCTTACTGACGGGGCGGGGAAGGGACGGGGAGCTGTTTTTT. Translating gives CASSLLTGRGRDGELFF.

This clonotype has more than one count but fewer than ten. DNA of the CDR3: TGTGCCAGCAGTTTCCTTCAGGGCACAGATACGCAGTATTTT. Protein product: CASSFLQGTDTQYF. This chain links TRBV28 with TRBJ2-3; D gene unclear. The germline gives CDR1 MDHEN, CDR2 SYDVKM. The V and J ends lost 3 bases and 1 base respectively, with 8 bases between them. CDR3 length: 14 residues.

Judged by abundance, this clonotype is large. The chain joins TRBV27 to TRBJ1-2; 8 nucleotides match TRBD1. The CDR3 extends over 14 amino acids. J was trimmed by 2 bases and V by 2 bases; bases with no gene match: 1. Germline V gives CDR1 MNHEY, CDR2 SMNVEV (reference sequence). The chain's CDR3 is CASSLQGANYGYTF. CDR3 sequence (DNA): TGTGCCAGCAGTTTACAGGGGGCAAACTATGGCTACACCTTC.

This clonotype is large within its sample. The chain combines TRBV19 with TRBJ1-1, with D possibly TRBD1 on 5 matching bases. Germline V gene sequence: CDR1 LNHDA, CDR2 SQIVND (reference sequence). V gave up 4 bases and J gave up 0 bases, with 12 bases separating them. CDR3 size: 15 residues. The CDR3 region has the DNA TGTGCCAGTAGTAGAGGGACGGACATGAACACTGAAGCTTTCTTT. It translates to CASSRGTDMNTEAFF.

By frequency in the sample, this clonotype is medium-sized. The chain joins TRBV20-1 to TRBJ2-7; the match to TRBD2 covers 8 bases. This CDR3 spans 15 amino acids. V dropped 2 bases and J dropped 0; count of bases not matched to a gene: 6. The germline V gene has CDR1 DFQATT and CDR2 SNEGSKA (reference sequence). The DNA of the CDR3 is TGCAGTGCTAGACAGAGGAGCGGGGGCTCCTACGAGCAGTACTTC. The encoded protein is CSARQRSGGSYEQYF.

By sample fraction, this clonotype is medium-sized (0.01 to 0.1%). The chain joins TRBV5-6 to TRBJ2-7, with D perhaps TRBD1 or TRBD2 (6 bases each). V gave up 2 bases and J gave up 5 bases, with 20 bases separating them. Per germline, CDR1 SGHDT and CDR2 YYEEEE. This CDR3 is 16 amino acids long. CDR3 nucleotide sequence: TGTGCCAGCAGCTTAGTCCCTGGAGGGACACGGGACGAGCAGTACTTC. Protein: CASSLVPGGTRDEQYF. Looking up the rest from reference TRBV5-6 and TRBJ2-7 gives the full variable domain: DAGVTQSPTHLIKTRGQQVTLRCSPKSGHDTVSWYQQALGQGPQFIFQYYEEEERQRGNFPDRFSGHQFPNYSSELNVNALLLGDSALYLCASSLVPGGTRDEQYFGPGTRLTVT.

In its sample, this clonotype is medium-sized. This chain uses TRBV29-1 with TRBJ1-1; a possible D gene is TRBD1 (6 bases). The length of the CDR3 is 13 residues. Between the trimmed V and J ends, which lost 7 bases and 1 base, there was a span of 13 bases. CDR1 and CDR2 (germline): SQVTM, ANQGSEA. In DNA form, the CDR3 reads TGCAGCGCCGAGGGGGGCTCGAACACTGAAGCTTTCTTT. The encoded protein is CSAEGGSNTEAFF.

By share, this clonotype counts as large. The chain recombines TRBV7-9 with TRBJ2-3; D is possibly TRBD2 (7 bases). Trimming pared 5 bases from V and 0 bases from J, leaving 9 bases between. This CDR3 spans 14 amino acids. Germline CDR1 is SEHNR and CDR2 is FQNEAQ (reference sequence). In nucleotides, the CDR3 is TGTGCCAGCAGCGGGGGGGCTAGCACAGATACGCAGTATTTT. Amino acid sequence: CASSGGASTDTQYF. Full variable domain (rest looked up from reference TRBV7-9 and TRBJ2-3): DTGVSQNPRHKITKRGQNVTFRCDPISEHNRLYWYRQTLGQGPEFLTYFQNEAQLEKSRLLSDRFSAERPKGSFSTLEIQRTEQGDSAMYLCASSGGASTDTQYFGPGTRLTVL.

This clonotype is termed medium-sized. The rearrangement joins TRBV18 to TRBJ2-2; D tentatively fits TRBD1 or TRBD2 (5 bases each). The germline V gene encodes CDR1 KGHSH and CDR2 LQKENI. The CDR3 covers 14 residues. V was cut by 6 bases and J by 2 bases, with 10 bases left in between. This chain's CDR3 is CASSGTTNTGELFF. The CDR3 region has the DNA TGTGCCAGCTCGGGGACGACCAACACCGGGGAGCTGTTTTTT.

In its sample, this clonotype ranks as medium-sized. CDR3 DNA: TGTGCCAGCAGCTTGGCTGGACAGGGTCGGGATGAGCAGTTCTTC. This translates into CASSLAGQGRDEQFF. The chain combines TRBV5-4 with TRBJ2-1, with 8 bases aligning to TRBD1. With 0 bases clipped from V and 8 bases from J, the junction kept 7 bases outside the gene matches. The CDR3 consists of 15 residues. Germline CDR1 and CDR2: SGHNT and YYREEE (reference sequence).

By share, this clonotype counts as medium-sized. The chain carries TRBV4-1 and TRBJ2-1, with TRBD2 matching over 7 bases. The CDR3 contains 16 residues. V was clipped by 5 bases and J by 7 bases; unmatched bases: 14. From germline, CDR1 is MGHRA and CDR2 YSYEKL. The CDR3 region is CASSVGGERGWNEQFF. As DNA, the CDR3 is TGCGCCAGCAGCGTCGGCGGCGAGCGGGGCTGGAATGAGCAGTTCTTC.

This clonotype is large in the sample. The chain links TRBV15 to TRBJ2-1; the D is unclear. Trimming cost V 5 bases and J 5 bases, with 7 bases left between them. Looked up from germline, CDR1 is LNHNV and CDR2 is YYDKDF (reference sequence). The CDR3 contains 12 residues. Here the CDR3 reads CATSLSDNEQFF. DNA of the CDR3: TGTGCCACCAGCCTGAGCGACAATGAGCAGTTCTTC. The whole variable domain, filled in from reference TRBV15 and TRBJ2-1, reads DAMVIQNPRYQVTQFGKPVTLSCSQTLNHNVMYWYQQKSSQAPKLLFHYYDKDFNNEADTPDNFQSRRPNTSFCFLDIRSPGLGDTAMYLCATSLSDNEQFFGPGTRLTVL.

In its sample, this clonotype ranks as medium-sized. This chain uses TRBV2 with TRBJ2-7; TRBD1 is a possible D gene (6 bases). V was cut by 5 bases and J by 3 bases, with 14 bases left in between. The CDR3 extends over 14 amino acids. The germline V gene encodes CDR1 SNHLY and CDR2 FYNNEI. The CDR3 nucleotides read TGTGCCAGCAGTCCTTTCCTGGACAGCTACGAGCAGTACTTC. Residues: CASSPFLDSYEQYF.

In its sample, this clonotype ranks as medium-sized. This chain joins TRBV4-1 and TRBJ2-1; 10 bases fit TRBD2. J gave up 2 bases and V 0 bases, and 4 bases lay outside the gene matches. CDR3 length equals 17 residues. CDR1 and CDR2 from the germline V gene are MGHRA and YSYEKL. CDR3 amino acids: CASSQDRAGGPYNEQFF. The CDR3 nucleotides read TGCGCCAGCAGCCAAGATCGAGCGGGGGGGCCCTACAATGAGCAGTTCTTC.

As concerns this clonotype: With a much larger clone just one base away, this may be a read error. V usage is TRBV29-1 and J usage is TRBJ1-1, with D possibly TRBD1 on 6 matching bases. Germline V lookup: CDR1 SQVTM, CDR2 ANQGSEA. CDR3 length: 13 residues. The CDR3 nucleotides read TGCAGCGCCGAGGGGGGCTCGAACACTGTAGCTTTCTTT. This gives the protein CSAEGGSNTVAFF.

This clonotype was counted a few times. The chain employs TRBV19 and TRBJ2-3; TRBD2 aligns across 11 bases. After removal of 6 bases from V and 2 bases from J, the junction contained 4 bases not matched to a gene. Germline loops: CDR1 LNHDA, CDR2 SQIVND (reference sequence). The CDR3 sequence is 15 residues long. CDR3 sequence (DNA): TGTGCCAGTAGCCTGGGACTAGCGGTCACAGATACGCAGTATTTT. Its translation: CASSLGLAVTDTQYF.

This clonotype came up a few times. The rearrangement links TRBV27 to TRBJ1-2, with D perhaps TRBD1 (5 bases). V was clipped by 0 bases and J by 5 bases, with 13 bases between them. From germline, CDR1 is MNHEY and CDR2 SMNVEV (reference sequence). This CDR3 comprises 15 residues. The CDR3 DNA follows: TGTGCCAGCAGTTTATCTTCGGAGGGACGATATGGCTACACCTTC. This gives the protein CASSLSSEGRYGYTF.

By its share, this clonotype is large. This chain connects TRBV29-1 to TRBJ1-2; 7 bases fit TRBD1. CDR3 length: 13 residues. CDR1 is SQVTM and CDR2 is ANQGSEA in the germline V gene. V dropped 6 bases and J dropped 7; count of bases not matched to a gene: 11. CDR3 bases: TGCAGCGTGATATCCGGGACAGCCTTTGGCTACACCTTC. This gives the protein CSVISGTAFGYTF. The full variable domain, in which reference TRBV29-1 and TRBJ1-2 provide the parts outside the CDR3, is SAVISQKPSRDICQRGTSLTIQCQVDSQVTMMFWYRQQPGQSLTLIATANQGSEATYESGFVIDKFPISRPNLTFSTLTVSNMSPEDSSIYLCSVISGTAFGYTFGSGTRLTVV.

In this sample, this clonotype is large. The CDR3 coding sequence is TGTGCCAGTAGTATGTCGTCAGGCAGCCTCACTGAAGCTTTCTTT. Translated, it gives CASSMSSGSLTEAFF. The chain combines TRBV19 with TRBJ1-1; D not resolved. CDR1 and CDR2 (germline): LNHDA, SQIVND (reference sequence). The CDR3 contains 15 residues. With 3 bases removed from V and 4 bases from J, the gap between germline ends came to 15 bases.

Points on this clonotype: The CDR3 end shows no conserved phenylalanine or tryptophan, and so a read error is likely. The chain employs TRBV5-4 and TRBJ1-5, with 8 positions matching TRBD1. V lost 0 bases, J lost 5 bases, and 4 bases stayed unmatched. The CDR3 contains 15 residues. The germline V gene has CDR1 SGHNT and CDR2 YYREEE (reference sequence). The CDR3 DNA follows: TGTGCCAGCAGCTTGGGGACAGGGTTGCATCAGCCCCAGCATTCT. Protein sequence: CASSLGTGLHQPQHS.

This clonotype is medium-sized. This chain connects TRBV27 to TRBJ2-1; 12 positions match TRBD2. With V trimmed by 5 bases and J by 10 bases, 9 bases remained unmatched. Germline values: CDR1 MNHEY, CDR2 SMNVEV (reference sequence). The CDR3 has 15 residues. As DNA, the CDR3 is TGTGCCAGCAGTGGCACTAGCGGGGGGATCAAGGAGCAGTTCTTC. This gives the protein CASSGTSGGIKEQFF.

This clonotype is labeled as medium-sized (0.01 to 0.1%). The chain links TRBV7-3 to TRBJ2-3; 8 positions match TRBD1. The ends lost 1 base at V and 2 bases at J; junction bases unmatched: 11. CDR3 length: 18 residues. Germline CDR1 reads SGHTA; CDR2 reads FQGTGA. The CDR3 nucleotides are TGTGCCAGCAGCTTAAGGGCAGGGGGCGAATTATCCACAGATACGCAGTATTTT. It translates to CASSLRAGGELSTDTQYF. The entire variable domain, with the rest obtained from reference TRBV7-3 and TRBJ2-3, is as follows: GAGVSQTPSNKVTEKGKYVELRCDPISGHTALYWYRQSLGQGPEFLIYFQGTGAADDSGLPNDRFFAVRPEGSVSTLKIQRTERGDSAVYLCASSLRAGGELSTDTQYFGPGTRLTVL.